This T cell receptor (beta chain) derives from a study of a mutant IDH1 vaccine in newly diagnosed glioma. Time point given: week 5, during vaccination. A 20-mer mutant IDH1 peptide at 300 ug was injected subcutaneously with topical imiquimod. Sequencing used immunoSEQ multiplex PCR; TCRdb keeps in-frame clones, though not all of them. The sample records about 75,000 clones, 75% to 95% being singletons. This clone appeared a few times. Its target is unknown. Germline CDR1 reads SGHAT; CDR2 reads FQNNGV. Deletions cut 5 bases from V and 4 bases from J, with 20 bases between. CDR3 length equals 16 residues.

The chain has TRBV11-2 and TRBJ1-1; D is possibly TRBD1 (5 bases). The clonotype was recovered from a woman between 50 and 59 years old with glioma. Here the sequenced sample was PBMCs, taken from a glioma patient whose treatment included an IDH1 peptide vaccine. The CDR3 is CASSAGVEPGGTEAFF. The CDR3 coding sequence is TGTGCCAGCAGCGCCGGAGTTGAGCCCGGGGGCACTGAAGCTTTCTTT.